These 8 T cell receptor beta chains were sequenced from one sample in a study of cytomegalovirus exposure and HLA in healthy donors. PCR was performed using 60 Vbeta and 13 Jbeta primers. Sequencing used immunoSEQ multiplex PCR; TCRdb keeps in-frame clones, though not all of them. Altogether under 200,000 clones are present, about 75% being singletons, with the ten largest covering over 11%. The sequenced sample was PBMCs. All receptors come from a man between 45 and 60 years old in good health and CMV-seropositive.

V usage is TRBV10-3 and J usage is TRBJ1-3; TRBD1 matches 7 bases. Germline V gene data show CDR1 as ENHRY and CDR2 as SYGVKD. The CDR3 extends over 18 amino acids. J lost 1 base, V lost 3 bases, and 12 bases had no gene match. The CDR3 nucleotides read TGTGCCATCAGTGATCCGATAAGAACACAGGGGTCTGGAAACACCATATATTTT. It codes for CAISDPIRTQGSGNTIYF.

The table lists this clone with a few counts. This chain connects TRBV28 to TRBJ2-7, with TRBD1 identical over 7 bases. The CDR3 consists of 14 residues. The V segment lost 7 bases and the J segment 2 bases; nucleotides outside the gene matches: 8. The germline V gene encodes CDR1 MDHEN and CDR2 SYDVKM. CDR3 bases: TGTGCCAGCAAGGGGGACAGCGTCACCTACGAGCAGTACTTC. It specifies CASKGDSVTYEQYF.

V usage is TRBV7-8 and J usage is TRBJ2-1, with D perhaps TRBD1 (5 bases). The CDR3 contains 13 residues. Trimming stripped 3 bases from V and 4 bases from J, with 7 bases between. Germline CDR1 reads SGHVS; CDR2 reads FQNEAQ. CDR3 loop: CASSFPGYNEQFF. In DNA form, the CDR3 reads TGTGCCAGCAGCTTTCCAGGGTACAATGAGCAGTTCTTC.

A single count supports this clone. This rearrangement joins TRBV7-3 to TRBJ2-3; TRBD2 aligns across 7 bases. J gave up 6 bases and V 5 bases, and 11 bases lay outside the gene matches. CDR1 is SGHTA and CDR2 is FQGTGA in the germline V gene. This CDR3 is built from 15 residues. Here the CDR3 reads CASSPHGGAGDTQYF. The CDR3, as DNA: TGTGCCAGCAGCCCACATGGTGGAGCGGGGGATACGCAGTATTTT. Combining the CDR3 with reference TRBV7-3 and TRBJ2-3 gives the whole variable domain GAGVSQTPSNKVTEKGKYVELRCDPISGHTALYWYRQSLGQGPEFLIYFQGTGAADDSGLPNDRFFAVRPEGSVSTLKIQRTERGDSAVYLCASSPHGGAGDTQYFGPGTRLTVL.

The V and J genes are TRBV28 and TRBJ1-6; 7 bases are shared with TRBD1. V was pared by 6 bases and J by 9 bases, with 11 bases of the junction left unmatched. This CDR3 is built from 15 residues. In germline, CDR1 is MDHEN, CDR2 SYDVKM. Written as DNA, the CDR3 is TGTGCCAGCAGCTTAAGACAGGGAGGTTCTTCACCCCTCCACTTT. It is translated as CASSLRQGGSSPLHF.

V is TRBV6-1 and J is TRBJ1-5; no clear D. V lost 3 bases and J lost 4, with 10 bases in between. Germline CDR1 and CDR2: MNHNS and SASEGT. The CDR3 covers 14 residues. For the CDR3, the DNA is TGTGCCAGCAGTGAGGCCAAACCTAATCAGCCCCAGCATTTT. Amino acids: CASSEAKPNQPQHF.

This clone was detected only once. The chain joins TRBV5-4 to TRBJ2-1, with 10 bases lining up with TRBD1. V lost 2 bases to trimming and J lost 4 bases; unmatched junction nucleotides: 3. The CDR3 length is 15 residues. Germline values: CDR1 SGHNT, CDR2 YYREEE (reference sequence). The CDR3 loop reads CASSFPGQGYNEQFF. As DNA, the CDR3 is TGTGCCAGCAGCTTCCCGGGACAGGGGTACAATGAGCAGTTCTTC.

This rearrangement joins TRBV11-2 to TRBJ2-2; weak D call: TRBD1 (6 bases). Trimming took 4 bases from V and 2 from J, leaving 14 bases between them. Germline values: CDR1 SGHAT, CDR2 FQNNGV. This CDR3 has 16 residues. CDR3 in amino acids: CASSSTAGANTGELFF. CDR3 DNA sequence: TGTGCCAGCAGCTCCACTGCAGGGGCCAACACCGGGGAGCTGTTTTTT.